This T cell receptor (beta chain) was captured in a study of blood T cell repertoires in COVID-19. Study details: From T cells, B-cell-depleted T cells, or PBMCs came the material, which was cDNA or gDNA.

Germline V gene lookup returns CDR1 KGHDR and CDR2 SFDVKD. The V and J ends lost 4 bases and 4 bases, in that order; junction bases with no gene match: 8. CDR3 size: 16 residues. Authors' analysis steps: Scientists estimated how many nucleated cells there were by amplifying reference gene primers. Method: immunoSEQ multiplex PCR; TCRdb's copy keeps in-frame clones and lacks some. V, J and clone size were drawn from that table, and D and trimming were deduced from the DNA. The sample lists approximately 230,000 clones; around 90% were seen once. The genes are TRBV24-1 and TRBJ2-2; 7 nucleotides match TRBD1. This clonotype was obtained from a man between 18 and 35 years old with active or convalescent COVID-19. The sample taken for sequencing was peripheral blood. CDR3 sequence reads: CATSDPRGGSTGELFF. Here the CDR3 DNA reads TGTGCCACCAGTGACCCCCGAGGGGGCAGCACCGGGGAGCTGTTTTTT.